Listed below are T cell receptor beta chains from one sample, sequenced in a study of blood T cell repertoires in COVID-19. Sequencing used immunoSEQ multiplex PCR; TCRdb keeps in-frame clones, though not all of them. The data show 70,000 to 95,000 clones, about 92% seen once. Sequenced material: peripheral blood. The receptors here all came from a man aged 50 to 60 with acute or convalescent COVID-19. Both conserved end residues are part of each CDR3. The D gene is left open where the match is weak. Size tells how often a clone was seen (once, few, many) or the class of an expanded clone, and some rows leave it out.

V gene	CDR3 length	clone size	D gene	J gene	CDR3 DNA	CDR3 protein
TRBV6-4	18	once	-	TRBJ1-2	TGTGCCAGCAGTGACTCATTACAGCACCACCCCCCTAACTATGGCTACACCTTC	CASSDSLQHHPPNYGYTF
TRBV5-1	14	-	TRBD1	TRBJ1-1	TGCGCCAGCAGCGAGCTACAGGGGGGCACTGAAGCTTTCTTT	CASSELQGGTEAFF
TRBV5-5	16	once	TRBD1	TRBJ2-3	TGTGCCAGCAGCTTGACAGGGGGCCTGAGCACAGATACGCAGTATTTT	CASSLTGGLSTDTQYF
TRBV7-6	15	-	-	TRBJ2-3	TGTGCCAGCAGCTCCCGACAGGTGGGAACAGATACGCAGTATTTT	CASSSRQVGTDTQYF
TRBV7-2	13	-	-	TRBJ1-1	TGTGCCAGCAGTAGGCGGGCGAACACTGAAGCTTTCTTT	CASSRRANTEAFF
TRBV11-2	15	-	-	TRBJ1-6	TGTGCCAGCAGCTCCACCCCAGGGAATCCCTCACCCCTCCACTTT	CASSSTPGNPSPLHF
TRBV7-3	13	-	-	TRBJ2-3	TGTGCCAGCAGACCCCGACTAGGAGATACGCAGTATTTT	CASRPRLGDTQYF
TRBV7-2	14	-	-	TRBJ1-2	TGTGCCAGCAGCGATAGGGGGGGAGGCTATGGCTACACCTTC	CASSDRGGGYGYTF
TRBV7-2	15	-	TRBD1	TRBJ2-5	TGTGCCAGCAGCTTAGTTACAGGGGCGGACGAGACCCAGTACTTC	CASSLVTGADETQYF
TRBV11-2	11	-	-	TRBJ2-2	TGTGCCAGCAGCTCCGCCGGGGAGCTGTTTTTT	CASSSAGELFF
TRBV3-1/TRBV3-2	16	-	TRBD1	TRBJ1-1	TGTGCCAGCAGCCAAGATACCAGGGGGCGGGGCACTGAAGCTTTCTTT	CASSQDTRGRGTEAFF
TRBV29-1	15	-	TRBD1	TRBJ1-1	TGCAGCGTTGAACAAACCGGGACAGGTAGGAATGAAGCTTTCTTT	CSVEQTGTGRNEAFF
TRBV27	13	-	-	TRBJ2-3	TGTGCCAGCAGTTTCAGGGGCACAGATACGCAGTATTTT	CASSFRGTDTQYF
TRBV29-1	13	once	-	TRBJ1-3	TGCAGCGTTTCCCCCGGGACTGGAAACACCATATATTTT	CSVSPGTGNTIYF
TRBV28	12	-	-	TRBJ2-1	TGTGCCAGCAGTTTACTGGCGAGGGAGCAGTTCTTC	CASSLLAREQFF
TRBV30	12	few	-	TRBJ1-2	TGTGCCTGGACGGACATCAACTATGGCTACACCTTC	CAWTDINYGYTF
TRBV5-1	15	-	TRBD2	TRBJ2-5	TGCGCCAGCAGCTTGGGGGATAGCGGGCAAGAGACCCAGTACTTC	CASSLGDSGQETQYF
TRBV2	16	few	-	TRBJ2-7	TGTGCCAGCAGACCAGACCTGACTCTCAGCTCCTACGAGCAGTACTTC	CASRPDLTLSSYEQYF
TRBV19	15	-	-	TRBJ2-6	TGTGCCAGTAGTATATCCGGGTCTGGGGCCAACGTCCTGACTTTC	CASSISGSGANVLTF
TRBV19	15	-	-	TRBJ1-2	TGTGCCAGTAGTATTCGGCCAGGGCTTGTCGAGGGCTACACCTTC	CASSIRPGLVEGYTF